This T cell receptor beta chain stems from a study of cytomegalovirus exposure and HLA in healthy donors. The CDR3 loop spans 14 amino acids. CDR1 is SGHAT and CDR2 is FQNNGV in the germline V gene. With respect to this clone: Antigen: not known. An end of the junction differs from the germline gene, which may be a read error.

Study-wide results and caveats: The study designated 150 to 200 TCR beta chains cytomegalovirus-associated. Most TCR sequences proved rare, with some public TCRs found in many donors. With high specificity and sensitivity, the classifier reportedly diagnosed cytomegalovirus status.

Method: immunoSEQ multiplex PCR; TCRdb's copy keeps in-frame clones and lacks some. The table includes 110,000 or so clones, 88% detected once. The sample was PBMCs. This clonotype originated in a man aged 18 to 35 in good health and CMV-seropositive. This chain links TRBV11-2 with TRBJ1-1, with no clear D. The CDR3 region is CASSLDWTGTEAFF. CDR3 sequence (DNA): TGTGCCAGCAGTTTAGATTGGACTGGCACTGAAGCTTTCTTT.